One TCR beta chain is described in this entry. Antigen unknown. Next came a second PCR, run for about 7 to 12 cycles, which used a sample-barcoded 5' primer along with a J-beta primer mix. One entry per CDR3 protein, called by TCRdb with MiXCR from the 5' RACE reads. In the table there are roughly 860,000 distinct CDR3 sequences, about 59% of which are singletons. Germline V gives CDR1 SGHTA, CDR2 FQGNSA. V shed 4 bases and J 7 bases; nucleotides not matched to a gene: 4. CDR3 length: 14 amino acids. The data belong to a study of blood T cells in healthy people across ages. Whole-study results and caveats: Aged donors had fewer naive CD4+ cells and lower diversity than long-lived donors.

The source of this sequence is a man under 40 in good health. The sequenced material came from blood. The V call is TRBV7-2, the J call TRBJ1-6, with 7 bases aligning to TRBD1. Here the CDR3 reads CASSYGTVNSPLHF. The CDR3 DNA reads as TGTGCCAGCAGCTATGGGACAGTAAATTCACCCCTCCACTTT.